This T cell receptor (beta chain) is from a study of T-cell memory formation after mild COVID-19. Using its own MiXCR run on the 5' RACE reads, TCRdb lists one record per CDR3 protein. The sample has roughly 190,000 distinct CDR3 sequences; approximately 16% are singletons. This CDR3 contains 13 residues. CDR1 is KGHDR and CDR2 is SFDVKD in the germline V gene. The germline V and J ends were trimmed by 0 bases and 5 bases, with 6 bases remaining between them. This clonotype came up a few times. The chain employs TRBV24-1 and TRBJ1-2, with unresolved D. The sequencing input was PBMCs or a T cell subset sorted from them (not recorded which). The source is an adult woman who had mild COVID-19 (a few samples of this study predate the infection). Cell type and time point are not known. This CDR3 is CATSDLPLYGYTF. CDR3 DNA sequence: TGTGCCACCAGTGATTTGCCTCTATATGGCTACACCTTC.